Below, 15 T cell receptor beta chains from the same sample are listed, as sequenced in a study of blood T cells in healthy people across ages. The use of a sample-barcoded 5' primer and a J-beta primer mix characterized a second PCR of about 7 to 12 cycles. TCRdb reanalysed the 5' RACE reads using MiXCR and keeps one entry per CDR3 protein. The sample includes about 1.1 million distinct CDR3 sequences, under 40% of them seen just once. Sequenced material: blood. The source is a man aged 18 to 29 in good health.

The chain combines TRBV7-2 with TRBJ1-4; D unclear. Trimming took off 1 base at V and 1 base at J, with 1 base between the two ends. CDR1 and CDR2 from the germline V gene are SGHTA and FQGNSA. CDR3 size: 13 residues. The CDR3 DNA reads TGTGCCAGCAGCTTAGTAACTAATGAAAAACTGTTTTTT. Its translation is CASSLVTNEKLFF. Supplemented by reference TRBV7-2 and TRBJ1-4, the full variable domain reads GAGVSQSPSNKVTEKGKDVELRCDPISGHTALYWYRQSLGQGLEFLIYFQGNSAPDKSGLPSDRFSAERTGGSVSTLTIQRTQQEDSAVYLCASSLVTNEKLFFGSGTQLSVL.

This clonotype was detected only a few times. The V and J genes are TRBV4-3 and TRBJ2-1; D not resolved. Germline V gene lookup returns CDR1 LGHNA and CDR2 YSLEER. This CDR3 comprises 16 residues. V was cut by 1 base and J by 6 bases, with 16 bases left in between. CDR3 residues: CASSQGWFGRRNEQFF. The CDR3 DNA sequence: TGCGCCAGCAGCCAAGGCTGGTTTGGCAGGCGCAATGAGCAGTTCTTC.

This clonotype was detected only once. Possible read error: a much larger clone is one base away. The V and J genes are TRBV6-6 and TRBJ2-2; a weak D match, TRBD1 (6 bases). The germline V gene encodes CDR1 MNHNY and CDR2 SVGAGI (reference sequence). The CDR3 contains 14 residues. The germline V and J ends were trimmed by 8 bases and 1 base, with 11 bases remaining between them. CDR3 region: CASCPTGNTGELFF. The DNA of the CDR3 is TGTGCCAGCTGCCCGACAGGGAACACCGGGGAGCTGTTTTTT.

This clonotype was observed a handful of times. V usage is TRBV20-1 and J usage is TRBJ2-3; a weak D match, TRBD2 (5 bases). The germline V and J ends were trimmed by 3 bases and 0 bases, with 10 bases remaining between them. The CDR3 covers 14 residues. The V gene's germline CDR1 is DFQATT and CDR2 SNEGSKA (reference sequence). The CDR3 DNA sequence: TGCAGTGCTAGCGCGCGGACTAGCACAGATACGCAGTATTTT. Protein: CSASARTSTDTQYF.

V usage is TRBV4-1 and J usage is TRBJ1-2, with a possible D match to TRBD1 (6 bases). Trimming pared 1 base from V and 5 bases from J, leaving 14 bases between. Germline-derived CDR1 and CDR2 are MGHRA and YSYEKL. CDR3 length: 15 residues. CDR3 nucleotides: TGCGCCAGCAGCCAAGGGGGGGGGCCTTTTTATGGCTACACCTTC. It specifies CASSQGGGPFYGYTF.

The chain couples TRBV21-1 to TRBJ1-3; TRBD1, the table's D call, lacks a check against the DNA. TRBV21-1 is classified as a pseudogene. The CDR3 loop spans 17 amino acids. The CDR3 sequence is CASSSRDRRISGNTIYF. The CDR3 nucleotides read TGTGCCAGCAGCTCCCGGGACAGGAGGATCTCTGGAAACACCATATATTTT.

This clonotype was detected only once. A read error is possible here, since a much larger clone lies one base away. The genes are TRBV12-3 or TRBV12-4 and TRBJ1-1; unclear D gene. Between the trimmed V and J ends, which lost 4 bases and 1 base, there was a span of 7 bases. The CDR3 covers 13 residues. The chain's CDR3 is CASSWAANTEAFF. Written as DNA, the CDR3 is TGTGCCAGCAGTTGGGCCGCGAACACTGAAGCTTTCTTT.

This clonotype occurred a few times. The chain joins TRBV20-1 to TRBJ1-4; no clear D. Per germline, CDR1 DFQATT and CDR2 SNEGSKA (reference sequence). Between the trimmed V and J ends, which lost 3 bases and 7 bases, there was a span of 9 bases. The CDR3 is 12 amino acids. The DNA for the CDR3 is TGCAGTGCTAGTGGGCAAAGTGAAAAACTGTTTTTT. Protein: CSASGQSEKLFF.

This clonotype was seen only a few times. V and J are TRBV12-3 or TRBV12-4 and TRBJ2-5; 7 positions agree with TRBD1. The V gene end was trimmed by 8 bases and the J gene end by 1 base; junction bases not matched to a gene: 7. This CDR3 is built from 14 residues. In DNA form, the CDR3 reads TGTGCCAGCGCTAGGGGGCAGAGCCAAGAGACCCAGTACTTC. It encodes CASARGQSQETQYF.

V gene TRBV2 combines with J gene TRBJ2-3; 7 nucleotides match TRBD1. The germline gives CDR1 SNHLY, CDR2 FYNNEI. J gave up 0 bases and V 4 bases, and 4 bases lay outside the gene matches. The CDR3 runs to 15 residues. The CDR3 nucleotides read TGTGCCAGCAGTGGGGACAGCCTTAGCACAGATACGCAGTATTTT. Translating gives CASSGDSLSTDTQYF.

On this clonotype: Mismatch with germline at one junction end may stem from a read error. The J gene is TRBJ2-5, the V gene TRBV4-3; 7 bases map to TRBD2. The CDR3 totals 18 residues. Per the germline V gene, CDR1 is LGHNA and CDR2 is YSLEER. The CDR3 DNA is TGCGCCGGCAGCCAAGATCGGGGAAAAGGTTTGGGAGGGGAGACCCAGTACTTC. The encoded protein is CAGSQDRGKGLGGETQYF.

V is TRBV7-9 and J is TRBJ1-1; D is undetermined. V lost 5 bases to trimming and J lost 0 bases, with 7 bases between them. CDR3 length equals 13 residues. The germline V gene encodes CDR1 SEHNR and CDR2 FQNEAQ (reference sequence). In DNA form, the CDR3 reads TGTGCCAGCAGCGTGGTCCTGAACACTGAAGCTTTCTTT. It codes for CASSVVLNTEAFF.

CDR3 in amino acids: CASSLWQGGQFF. For the CDR3, the DNA is TGTGCCAGCAGTTTATGGCAGGGGGGTCAGTTCTTC. V and J are TRBV12-3 or TRBV12-4 and TRBJ2-1; TRBD1 might be the D (7 bases). This CDR3 region has 12 residues. The V and J ends lost 2 bases and 13 bases respectively, with 12 bases between them.

This chain connects TRBV6-1 to TRBJ2-3; 10 bases map to TRBD2. The CDR3 length is 15 residues. Germline-derived CDR1 and CDR2 are MNHNS and SASEGT. V lost 3 bases to trimming and J lost 3 bases; unmatched junction nucleotides: 3. CDR3: CASSDSGGTTDTQYF. The CDR3 DNA is TGTGCCAGCAGTGATAGCGGGGGGACTACAGATACGCAGTATTTT.

CDR3 in DNA: TGTGCCTGGAGTATTACAGGGGGAAGCTTCCCCTATGGCTACACCTTC. It translates to CAWSITGGSFPYGYTF. The chain uses TRBV30 and TRBJ1-2, with 8 nucleotides matching TRBD1. Germline CDR1 and CDR2: GTSNPN and SVGIG (reference sequence). V was pared by 2 bases and J by 4 bases, with 12 bases of the junction left unmatched. The CDR3 has 16 residues.